This entry describes one T cell receptor (beta chain). The method was immunoSEQ multiplex PCR; TCRdb's version includes in-frame clones alone and lacks a portion of them. The sample has approximately 500,000 clones, approximately 91% seen once. The record originates from a study of blood T cell repertoires in COVID-19. Germline V CDR1 and CDR2: LNHDA, SQIVND (reference sequence). The CDR3 runs to 13 residues. Trimming removed 9 bases from V and 4 bases from J, with 12 bases in between. Seattle enrolled patients during active infection and tracked them longitudinally. The chain combines TRBV19 with TRBJ1-4; maybe TRBD1 (6 bases). This receptor was taken from a woman in her forties or fifties with COVID-19, enrolled during active disease. The sample was peripheral blood. CDR3 region: CASGQLINEKLFF. The CDR3 DNA reads TGTGCCAGCGGACAGCTCATTAATGAAAAACTGTTTTTT.